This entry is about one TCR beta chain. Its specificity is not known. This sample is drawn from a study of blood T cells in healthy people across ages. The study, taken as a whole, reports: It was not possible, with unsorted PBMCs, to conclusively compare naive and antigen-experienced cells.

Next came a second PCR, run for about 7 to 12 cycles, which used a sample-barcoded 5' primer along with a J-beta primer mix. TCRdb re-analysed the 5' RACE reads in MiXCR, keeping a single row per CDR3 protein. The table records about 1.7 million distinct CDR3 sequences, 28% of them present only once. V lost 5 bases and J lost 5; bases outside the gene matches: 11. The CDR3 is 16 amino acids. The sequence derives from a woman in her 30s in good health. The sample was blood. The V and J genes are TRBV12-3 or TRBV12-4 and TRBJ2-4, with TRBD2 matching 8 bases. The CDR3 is CASSPPQLAGQNIQYF. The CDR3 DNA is TGTGCCAGCAGTCCGCCCCAGCTAGCGGGTCAAAACATTCAGTACTTC.